One sample yielded the 8 T cell receptor beta chains listed below, sequenced in a study of blood T cell repertoires in COVID-19. Using immunoSEQ multiplex PCR, the repertoire was profiled, and TCRdb retains in-frame clones only, with some absent. Of approximately 110,000 clones in the sample, 60% to 85% were seen once. The sample consisted of peripheral blood. These receptor sequences come from a human donor with acute or convalescent COVID-19. The donor label of this sample is uncertain.

J is TRBJ2-2 and V is TRBV14; the D gene is possibly TRBD2 (5 bases). V lost 0 bases, J lost 6 bases, and 11 bases lay in between. There are 15 residues in the CDR3. The germline V gene encodes CDR1 SGHDN and CDR2 FVKESK. CDR3 residues: CASSQERGFSGELFF. CDR3 sequence (DNA): TGTGCCAGCAGCCAAGAACGGGGTTTCTCCGGGGAGCTGTTTTTT.

This clone was detected ten times or more. The chain combines TRBV21-1 with TRBJ1-1. TRBV21-1 is a pseudogene segment. The CDR3 length is 13 residues. CDR3 in DNA: TGTGCCAGCTGGGGGGGGAAGGACACTGAAGCTTTCTTT. Translated, it gives CASWGGKDTEAFF.

The genes are TRBV19 and TRBJ1-1; weak D call: TRBD1 (5 bases). Germline V CDR1 and CDR2: LNHDA, SQIVND (reference sequence). The CDR3 extends over 13 amino acids. The ends were cut back, 1 base at V and 4 bases at J, with 7 bases in the middle. Here the CDR3 DNA reads TGTGCCAGTAGTATAGTCCAGGGCACTGAAGCTTTCTTT. Translated: CASSIVQGTEAFF.

This chain uses TRBV6-5 with TRBJ1-6; tentative D call: TRBD1 (6 bases). Trimming removed 5 bases at V and 10 bases at J, with 15 bases between. This CDR3 contains 14 residues. CDR1 and CDR2 (germline): MNHEY, SVGAGI. CDR3 bases: TGTGCCAGCAGTCAGCAAACAGGGAAGTCACCCCTCCACTTT. Its translation is CASSQQTGKSPLHF.

V is TRBV6-4 and J is TRBJ1-2; no clear D gene. Trimming took 0 bases from V and 1 from J, leaving 15 bases between them. The germline gives CDR1 MRHNA, CDR2 SNTAGT. The CDR3 contains 17 residues. The chain's CDR3 is CASSDSPGIVGNYGYTF. The CDR3 region has the DNA TGTGCCAGCAGTGACTCGCCCGGGATCGTAGGTAACTATGGCTACACCTTC.

The chain couples TRBV7-2 to TRBJ1-1; D not resolved. V lost 1 base and J 3 bases, leaving 6 bases between the germline ends. The CDR3 is 13 residues long. Germline assignment: CDR1 SGHTA and CDR2 FQGNSA. CDR3: CASSLGTYTEAFF. DNA for the CDR3: TGTGCCAGCAGCTTAGGGACTTACACTGAAGCTTTCTTT.

The chain joins TRBV2 to TRBJ2-7; D is perhaps TRBD1 (6 bases). Germline V gives CDR1 SNHLY, CDR2 FYNNEI. This CDR3 is built from 13 residues. Trimming left V 1 base short and J 3 bases short, with 7 bases between. The CDR3 protein is CASSEGQVYEQYV. Written as DNA, the CDR3 is TGTGCCAGCAGTGAAGGACAGGTCTACGAGCAGTACGTC.

The chain links TRBV5-1 to TRBJ1-2; D unresolved. The CDR3 runs 16 residues. V gave up 0 bases and J gave up 2 bases, with 14 bases separating them. Germline V lookup: CDR1 SGHRS, CDR2 YFSETQ. CDR3 protein: CASSLVESALNYGYTF. CDR3 sequence (DNA): TGCGCCAGCAGCTTGGTCGAGTCCGCATTAAACTATGGCTACACCTTC.